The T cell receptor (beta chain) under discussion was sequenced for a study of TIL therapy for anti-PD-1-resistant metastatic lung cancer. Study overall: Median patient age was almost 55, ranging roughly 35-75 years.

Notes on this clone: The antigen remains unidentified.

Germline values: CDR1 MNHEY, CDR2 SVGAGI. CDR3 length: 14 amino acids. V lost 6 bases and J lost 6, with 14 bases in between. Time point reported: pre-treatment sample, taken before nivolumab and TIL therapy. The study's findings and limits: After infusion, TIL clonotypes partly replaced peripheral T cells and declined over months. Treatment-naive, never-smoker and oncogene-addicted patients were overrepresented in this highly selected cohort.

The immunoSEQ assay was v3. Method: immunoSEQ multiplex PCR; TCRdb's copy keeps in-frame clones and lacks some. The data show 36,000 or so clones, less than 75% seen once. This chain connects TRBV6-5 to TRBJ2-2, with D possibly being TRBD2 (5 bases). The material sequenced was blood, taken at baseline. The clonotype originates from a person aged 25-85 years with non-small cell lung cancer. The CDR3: CASSLSDWSGELFF. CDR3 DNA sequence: TGTGCCAGCAGCCTGTCGGACTGGTCCGGGGAGCTGTTTTTT.